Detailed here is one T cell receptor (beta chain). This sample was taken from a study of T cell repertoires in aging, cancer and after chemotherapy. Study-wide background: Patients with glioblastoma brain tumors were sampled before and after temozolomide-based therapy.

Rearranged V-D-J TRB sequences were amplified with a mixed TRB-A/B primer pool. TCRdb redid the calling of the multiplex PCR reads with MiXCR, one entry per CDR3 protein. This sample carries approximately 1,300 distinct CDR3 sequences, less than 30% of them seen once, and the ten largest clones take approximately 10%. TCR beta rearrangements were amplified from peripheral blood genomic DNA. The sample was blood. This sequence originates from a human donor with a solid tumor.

The CDR3, as DNA: TGTGCCAGCTCGAATACAGGGGTTTCACCCCTCCACTTT. Translation gives CASSNTGVSPLHF. The chain combines TRBV28 with TRBJ1-6, with TRBD1 matching 7 bases. This CDR3 contains 13 residues. Germline assignment: CDR1 MDHEN and CDR2 SYDVKM. V lost 8 bases, J lost 9 bases, and 7 bases stayed unmatched.